A single sample gave rise to the 18 T cell receptor beta chains below, sequenced in a study of shared clonotypes between healthy human individuals. Data came from immunoSEQ multiplex PCR; TCRdb stores just in-frame clones and leaves some out. Among about 490,000 clones listed, around 80% were seen once. The sequenced material came from PBMCs. The receptors derive from a woman between 35 and 50 years old in good health. Some clones in this sample may be carry-over from other donors' samples.

This clone was seen just once. This chain links TRBV9 with TRBJ1-2; perhaps TRBD1 as D (5 bases). Germline V gene lookup returns CDR1 SGDLS and CDR2 YYNGEE. Between the trimmed V and J ends, which lost 3 bases and 8 bases, there was a span of 20 bases. The CDR3 is 15 residues long. CDR3 DNA sequence: TGTGCCAGCAGCGGGGTCGGCGGAAGGGGACTCGGCTACACCTTC. Amino acid sequence: CASSGVGGRGLGYTF. The full variable domain, completed using reference TRBV9 and TRBJ1-2, is DSGVTQTPKHLITATGQRVTLRCSPRSGDLSVYWYQQSLDQGLQFLIQYYNGEERAKGNILERFSAQQFPDLHSELNLSSLELGDSALYFCASSGVGGRGLGYTFGSGTRLTVV.

The V gene is TRBV9, the J gene TRBJ2-3, with 8 positions matching TRBD2. From germline, CDR1 is SGDLS and CDR2 YYNGEE. This CDR3 contains 17 residues. V lost 3 bases, J lost 7 bases, and 16 bases stayed unmatched. The CDR3 is CASSAESGGFGAHTQYF. DNA of the CDR3: TGTGCCAGCAGCGCTGAATCGGGGGGGTTCGGTGCTCATACGCAGTATTTT.

The gene calls are TRBV19 and TRBJ1-1, with D possibly TRBD1 on 6 matching bases. The CDR3 runs 16 residues. CDR1 LNHDA and CDR2 SQIVND come from the germline V gene (reference sequence). The V end was cut by 6 bases, the J end by 6 bases, with 23 bases between. The CDR3 here is CASRLSGAGRLPEAFF. CDR3 nucleotide sequence: TGTGCCAGTAGACTATCGGGGGCAGGGAGGCTCCCTGAAGCTTTCTTT.

The chain has TRBV30 and TRBJ2-2; 7 positions match TRBD1. The CDR3 spans 16 residues. In germline, CDR1 is GTSNPN, CDR2 SVGIG (reference sequence). The ends lost 3 bases at V and 1 base at J; junction bases unmatched: 8. In nucleotides, the CDR3 is TGTGCCTGGAGGGGGACAGTCCCTTTGAACACCGGGGAGCTGTTTTTT. This codes for CAWRGTVPLNTGELFF.

The rearrangement joins TRBV9 to TRBJ1-2; D is unresolved. The V end was cut by 4 bases, the J end by 6 bases, with 13 bases between. The CDR3 spans 13 residues. Germline values: CDR1 SGDLS, CDR2 YYNGEE. CDR3 coding DNA: TGTGCCAGCAGCCCCCAGACCGCTGATGGCTACACCTTC. This gives the protein CASSPQTADGYTF.

This clone appeared once. A far bigger clonotype differs at one base, so this is likely a read error. At the DNA level, this CDR3 is encoded by other sequences in the same sample as well. In DNA, the CDR3 is TGCAGCGTTAACGAACAGGGAGTCGGCGAAGATTTCTTT. Its protein is CSVNEQGVGEDFF. The chain carries TRBV29-1 and TRBJ1-1, with TRBD1 as a possible D gene (6 bases). This CDR3 spans 13 amino acids. The germline CDR1 and CDR2 sequences are SQVTM and ANQGSEA.

The V gene is TRBV7-2, the J gene TRBJ2-2, with 10 positions matching TRBD2. CDR3 size: 16 residues. Germline trimming cut 2 bases from V and 4 bases from J; bases unmatched to any gene: 4. Germline CDR1 is SGHTA and CDR2 is FQGNSA. The DNA of the CDR3 is TGTGCCAGCAGCTTACCTAGCGGGAGCATCACCGGGGAGCTGTTTTTT. This sequence encodes CASSLPSGSITGELFF.

This rearrangement joins TRBV18 to TRBJ2-7; TRBD1 agrees at 11 bases. CDR1 and CDR2 from the germline V gene are KGHSH and LQKENI. The CDR3 consists of 14 residues. V gave up 5 bases and J gave up 5 bases; unmatched junction bases: 5. The DNA for the CDR3 is TGTGCCAGCTCAGTGGACAGGGGGCAACACGAGCAGTACTTC. Translating gives CASSVDRGQHEQYF.

The rearrangement joins TRBV11-3 to TRBJ2-1; D uncertain. The ends were cut back, 5 bases at V and 2 bases at J, with 10 bases in the middle. The CDR3 length is 14 residues. The germline CDR1 and CDR2 sequences are SGHNT and YENEEA. The CDR3 loop is CASSPARTYNEQFF. Here the CDR3 DNA reads TGTGCCAGCAGCCCCGCCAGAACCTACAATGAGCAGTTCTTC.

The chain couples TRBV5-4 to TRBJ2-6, with D hard to call. Germline-derived CDR1 and CDR2 are SGHNT and YYREEE (reference sequence). The CDR3 covers 16 residues. Trimming removed 4 bases at V and 0 bases at J, with 11 bases between. The CDR3, as DNA: TGTGCCAGCAGCCTAGACCCCCCCTCTGGGGCCAACGTCCTGACTTTC. It encodes CASSLDPPSGANVLTF.

The rearrangement uses TRBV28 and TRBJ2-3; D unclear. Germline lookup yields CDR1 MDHEN and CDR2 SYDVKM. CDR3 length: 16 residues. Between the trimmed V and J ends, which lost 7 bases and 0 bases, there was a span of 17 bases. For the CDR3, the DNA is TGTGCCAGCACCCCGGTCAGAAGGTCTAGCACAGATACGCAGTATTTT. It specifies CASTPVRRSSTDTQYF.

The rearrangement links TRBV19 to TRBJ2-1; the match to TRBD2 covers 8 bases. Unmatched junction bases numbered 8, after V lost 2 bases and J lost 5 bases. The CDR3 runs to 16 residues. CDR1 is LNHDA, CDR2 SQIVND, per germline (reference sequence). The CDR3 reads CASSIRPGLGHNEQFF. The CDR3 nucleotides read TGTGCCAGTAGTATAAGGCCGGGACTAGGTCACAATGAGCAGTTCTTC. The full variable domain, with the rest looked up from reference TRBV19 and TRBJ2-1, is DGGITQSPKYLFRKEGQNVTLSCEQNLNHDAMYWYRQDPGQGLRLIYYSQIVNDFQKGDIAEGYSVSREKKESFPLTVTSAQKNPTAFYLCASSIRPGLGHNEQFFGPGTRLTVL.

This rearrangement joins TRBV7-8 to TRBJ1-2; D is unresolved. Germline CDR1 and CDR2: SGHVS and FQNEAQ. Trimming took 6 bases from V and 8 from J, leaving 25 bases between them. The CDR3 has 16 residues. The chain's CDR3 is CASRPITVRRREGYTF. The CDR3 DNA follows: TGTGCCAGCAGACCTATCACGGTTCGGAGGAGAGAAGGCTACACCTTC. The full variable domain, completed using reference TRBV7-8 and TRBJ1-2, is GAGVSQSPRYKVAKRGQDVALRCDPISGHVSLFWYQQALGQGPEFLTYFQNEAQLDKSGLPSDRFFAERPEGSVSTLKIQRTQQEDSAVYLCASRPITVRRREGYTFGSGTRLTVV.

This clone appeared a single time. The genes are TRBV4-3 and TRBJ2-3; TRBD2 is a possible D gene (5 bases). CDR1 LGHNA and CDR2 YSLEER come from the germline V gene. V dropped 1 base and J dropped 1 base, with 9 bases sitting between them. This CDR3 is built from 15 residues. This CDR3 reads CASSQGGSGTDTQYF. The CDR3 DNA sequence: TGCGCCAGCAGCCAAGGGGGTAGCGGCACAGATACGCAGTATTTT.

This sequence joins TRBV5-4 and TRBJ2-6, with D perhaps matching TRBD1 or TRBD2 (5 bases each). Between the trimmed V and J ends, which lost 4 bases and 4 bases, there was a span of 12 bases. CDR3 length: 15 amino acids. CDR1 and CDR2 (germline): SGHNT, YYREEE (reference sequence). The CDR3: CASSHQGEGANVLTF. CDR3 nucleotide sequence: TGTGCCAGCAGCCATCAGGGAGAAGGGGCCAACGTCCTGACTTTC.

This sequence joins TRBV4-2 and TRBJ1-1, with a possible D match to TRBD1 (5 bases). Germline V gene lookup returns CDR1 LGHNA and CDR2 YNFKEQ. CDR3 length equals 12 residues. Trimming stripped 4 bases from V and 7 bases from J, with 10 bases between. CDR3 residues: CASSLNRNEAFF. The CDR3 DNA reads TGTGCCAGCAGCCTCAACAGGAATGAAGCTTTCTTT.

For this clone: This sequence is one base from a far larger clone and is likely a read error. The rearrangement uses TRBV5-1 and TRBJ2-7; 11 positions agree with TRBD2. This CDR3 has 18 amino acids. Germline V gene sequence: CDR1 SGHRS, CDR2 YFSETQ. The trim removed 1 base at V and 4 bases at J, leaving 13 bases unmatched. The CDR3 protein is CASSLMASGRTTPYEQYF. CDR3 nucleotides: TGCGCCAGCAGCTTGATGGCTAGCGGGAGGACCACTCCTTACGAGCAGTACTTC.

The chain links TRBV19 to TRBJ2-3; 14 nucleotides match TRBD2. The CDR3 is made up of 18 amino acids. V shed 4 bases, J shed 3 bases, and the junction held 9 bases outside the gene matches. Germline assignment: CDR1 LNHDA and CDR2 SQIVND (reference sequence). The CDR3 DNA sequence: TGTGCCAGTAGTAGACCCCCCGGGACTAGCGGGAGAACAGATACGCAGTATTTT. Its protein product is CASSRPPGTSGRTDTQYF.